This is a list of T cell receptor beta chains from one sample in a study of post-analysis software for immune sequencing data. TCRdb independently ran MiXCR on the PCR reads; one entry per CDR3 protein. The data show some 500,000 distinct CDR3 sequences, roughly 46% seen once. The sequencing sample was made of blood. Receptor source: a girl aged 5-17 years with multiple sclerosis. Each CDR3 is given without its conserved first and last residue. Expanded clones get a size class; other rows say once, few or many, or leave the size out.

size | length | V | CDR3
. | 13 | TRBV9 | ASSVGVSGYNEQF
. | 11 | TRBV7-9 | ASKIEGEETQY
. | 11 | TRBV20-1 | SATQGATYEQY
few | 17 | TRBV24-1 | ATSDLKPGLAGDYNEQF
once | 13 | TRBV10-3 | AIRNGTTHRYEQY
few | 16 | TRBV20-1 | SARAGLAGGGSTDTQY
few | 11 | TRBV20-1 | SASQGAPYEQY
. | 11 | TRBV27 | ASRPSTSYEQY
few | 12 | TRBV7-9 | AGREANSYNEQF
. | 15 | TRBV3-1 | ASSLFNRDLGNQPQH
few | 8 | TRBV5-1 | ASSGDSEY
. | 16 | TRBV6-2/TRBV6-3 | ASSYSPQLAGDTNEQF
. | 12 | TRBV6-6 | ASTAVSGNYGYT
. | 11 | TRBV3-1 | ASSPRTGREQF
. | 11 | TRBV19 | ASSTDRERGYT
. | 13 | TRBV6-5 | ASRLRTAYQETQY
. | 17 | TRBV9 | ASSRSRQMTNSGANVLT
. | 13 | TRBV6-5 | ASSYSPGSTGELF
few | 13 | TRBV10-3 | AIRGTGTVGETQY
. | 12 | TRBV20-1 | SVPPAGPYYEQF
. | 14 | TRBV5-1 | ASSPRLAGLTDTQY
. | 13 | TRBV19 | ASSVAGGGSYEQY
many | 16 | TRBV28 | ASSFSPGQGSLNYGYT
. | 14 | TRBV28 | ASSSGALSGANVLT
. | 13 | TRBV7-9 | ASSAFGRGAYEQY
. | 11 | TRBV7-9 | ASSVPGLAFQY
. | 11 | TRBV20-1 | SAISYAIYKQY
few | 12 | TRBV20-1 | SASPATANTEAF
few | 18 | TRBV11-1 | ASSTPTTGNLFSGANVLT
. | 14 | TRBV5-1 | ASSLPGPLGDTEAF
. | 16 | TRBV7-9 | ASGPVGSTKGGANVLT
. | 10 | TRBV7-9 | ASSLDPNEQY
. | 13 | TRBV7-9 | ASRIGQDGSEGYT
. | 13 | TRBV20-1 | SARDRGAGSDTQY
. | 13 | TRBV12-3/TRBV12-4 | ASSLVIGGEDTQY
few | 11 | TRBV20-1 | SASWTRAYEQY
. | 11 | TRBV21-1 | ASSKKISDTQY
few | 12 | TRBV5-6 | ASSPGTLKNIQY
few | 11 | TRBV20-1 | SAHGRGWNIQY
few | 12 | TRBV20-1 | SAPGPGLNTEAF
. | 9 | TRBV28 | ASSLVSEQF
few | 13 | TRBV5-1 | ASSREYEGGYGYT
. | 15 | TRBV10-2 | ASSTSQGWLRSYEQY
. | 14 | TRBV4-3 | ASSQEFASGGETQY
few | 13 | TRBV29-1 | SVTSTSPRRFEQY
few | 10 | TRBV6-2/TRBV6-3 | ASSRPSGELF
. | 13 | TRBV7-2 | ASSQGAGEVYEQY
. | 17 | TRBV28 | ASSTQTAGTTKPGNEQF
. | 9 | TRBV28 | ASGTGIGYT
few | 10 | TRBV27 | ASSFTGNEQF
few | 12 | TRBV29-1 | SVGEGASYNEQF
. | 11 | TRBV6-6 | ASSYQLRGGYT
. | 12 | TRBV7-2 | ASSLGPDGDTQY
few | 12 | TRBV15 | ATSRRRGNQPQH
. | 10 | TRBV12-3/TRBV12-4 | ASSLGTEEQY
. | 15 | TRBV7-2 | ASSPRGLAGVGETQY
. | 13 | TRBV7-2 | ASSRVVGGTDTQY
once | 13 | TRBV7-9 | ASSLGDRKNTEAF
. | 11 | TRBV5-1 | ASSRGPGYEQY